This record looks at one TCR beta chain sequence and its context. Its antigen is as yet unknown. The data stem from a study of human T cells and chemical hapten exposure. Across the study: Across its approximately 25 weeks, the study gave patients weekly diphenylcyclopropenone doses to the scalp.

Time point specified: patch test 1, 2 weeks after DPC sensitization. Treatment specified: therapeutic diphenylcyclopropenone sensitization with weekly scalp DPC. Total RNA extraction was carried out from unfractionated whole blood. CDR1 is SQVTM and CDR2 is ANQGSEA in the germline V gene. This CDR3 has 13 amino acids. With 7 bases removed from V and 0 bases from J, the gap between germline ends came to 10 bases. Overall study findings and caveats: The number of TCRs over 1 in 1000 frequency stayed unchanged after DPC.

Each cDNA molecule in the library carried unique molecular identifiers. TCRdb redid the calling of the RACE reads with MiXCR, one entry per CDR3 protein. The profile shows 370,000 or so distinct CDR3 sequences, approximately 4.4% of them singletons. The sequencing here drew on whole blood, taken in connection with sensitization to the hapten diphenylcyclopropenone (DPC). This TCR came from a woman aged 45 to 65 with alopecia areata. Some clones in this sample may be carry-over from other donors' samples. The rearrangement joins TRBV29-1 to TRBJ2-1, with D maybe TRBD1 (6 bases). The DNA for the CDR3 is TGCAGCGAACAGGGTAGCTCCTACAATGAGCAGTTCTTC. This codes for CSEQGSSYNEQFF.